One sample yielded the 28 T cell receptor beta chains listed below, sequenced in a study of OX40 agonist ivuxolimab in advanced cancers. Some clones are missing from TCRdb's copy, which holds only in-frame ones; the method was immunoSEQ multiplex PCR. The data contain 60,000 to 100,000 clones, about 92% of them seen just once; the ten biggest clones take up approximately 0.56%. Sequencing was performed on CD4+ or CD8+ T cells sorted from blood, taken in a trial of the OX40 agonist ivuxolimab. These receptors were obtained from an adult with an advanced solid tumor such as melanoma, head and neck, liver or kidney cancer.

The chain uses TRBV18 and TRBJ1-1; D unclear. Between the trimmed V and J ends, which lost 0 bases and 3 bases, there was a span of 11 bases. The germline V gene encodes CDR1 KGHSH and CDR2 LQKENI. This CDR3 contains 15 residues. In DNA form, the CDR3 reads TGTGCCAGCTCACCACCACCCGGGAGGGACACTGAAGCTTTCTTT. Its translation: CASSPPPGRDTEAFF.

The V and J genes are TRBV5-1 and TRBJ2-7, with TRBD1 identical over 7 bases. CDR3 length equals 15 residues. With V trimmed by 4 bases and J by 0 bases, 7 bases remained unmatched. Per germline, CDR1 SGHRS and CDR2 YFSETQ. This CDR3 reads CASSQGQPSSYEQYF. CDR3 nucleotides: TGCGCCAGCAGCCAGGGACAGCCCAGCTCCTACGAGCAGTACTTC.

The rearrangement uses TRBV7-2 and TRBJ2-7; perhaps TRBD2 as D (5 bases). V was shortened by 5 bases and J by 10 bases, with 18 bases between the two germline ends. CDR1 SGHTA and CDR2 FQGNSA come from the germline V gene. The CDR3 runs to 13 residues. CDR3 loop: CASSLNVGVEQYF. CDR3 bases: TGTGCCAGCAGCCTTAACGTCGGGGTCGAACAGTACTTC.

This chain joins TRBV7-3 and TRBJ2-3; either TRBD1 or TRBD2 may supply D (5 bases each). V dropped 2 bases and J dropped 4 bases, with 16 bases sitting between them. The CDR3 covers 16 residues. The V gene's germline CDR1 is SGHTA and CDR2 FQGTGA. The CDR3 protein is CASSLSGGAVSDTQYF. CDR3 coding DNA: TGTGCCAGCAGCTTATCTGGGGGAGCGGTGTCAGATACGCAGTATTTT.

This chain uses TRBV29-1 with TRBJ2-1; the D is unclear. CDR3 length: 11 residues. Germline V gene sequence: CDR1 SQVTM, CDR2 ANQGSEA. The V end was cut by 7 bases, the J end by 4 bases, with 8 bases between. The CDR3 DNA is TGCAGCGCCCGCGAGTACAATGAGCAGTTCTTC. Translation: CSAREYNEQFF.

This chain links TRBV7-2 with TRBJ2-3, with D possibly called TRBD1 or TRBD2 (5 bases each). CDR3 length equals 14 residues. Trimming shortened V by 1 base and J by 4 bases, and 9 bases separated the two germline ends. Germline-derived CDR1 and CDR2 are SGHTA and FQGNSA. The CDR3 reads CASSLGRGPDTQYF. In DNA form, the CDR3 reads TGTGCCAGCAGCTTAGGTCGGGGCCCAGATACGCAGTATTTT.

V is TRBV19 and J is TRBJ1-1, with D uncertain. The V gene lost 3 bases and the J gene lost 0 bases, with 8 bases spanning the gap. Germline values: CDR1 LNHDA, CDR2 SQIVND (reference sequence). The CDR3 totals 14 residues. The chain's CDR3 is CASSIGEVNTEAFF. As DNA, the CDR3 is TGTGCCAGTAGTATCGGGGAGGTGAACACTGAAGCTTTCTTT.

This clone appeared a single time. The V call is TRBV7-3, the J call TRBJ2-3; no clear D. V was pared by 2 bases and J by 4 bases, with 10 bases between. Per germline, CDR1 SGHTA and CDR2 FQGTGA. The length of the CDR3 is 14 residues. DNA of the CDR3: TGTGCCAGCAGCTTATCCGGGCGAGCAGATACGCAGTATTTT. Its protein is CASSLSGRADTQYF.

The J gene is TRBJ1-5, the V gene TRBV4-1; no clear D gene. V was cut by 3 bases and J by 6 bases, with 18 bases left in between. Germline assignment: CDR1 MGHRA and CDR2 YSYEKL. This CDR3 is built from 16 residues. Here the CDR3 reads CASSHVPGRRFQPQHF. CDR3 nucleotide sequence: TGCGCCAGCAGCCACGTACCCGGGCGTAGGTTTCAGCCCCAGCATTTT.

The rearrangement links TRBV19 to TRBJ1-2, with TRBD1 matching over 8 bases. V lost 7 bases to trimming and J lost 4 bases; unmatched junction nucleotides: 11. The CDR3 is made up of 15 amino acids. The germline V gene encodes CDR1 LNHDA and CDR2 SQIVND (reference sequence). The CDR3 nucleotides read TGTGCCAGTATTAAGGACAGGGAGGGTATCTATGGCTACACCTTC. This translates into CASIKDREGIYGYTF. Complete variable domain (other parts from reference TRBV19 and TRBJ1-2): DGGITQSPKYLFRKEGQNVTLSCEQNLNHDAMYWYRQDPGQGLRLIYYSQIVNDFQKGDIAEGYSVSREKKESFPLTVTSAQKNPTAFYLCASIKDREGIYGYTFGSGTRLTVV.

The genes are TRBV7-8 and TRBJ2-5; 7 bases match TRBD1. The CDR3 loop spans 12 amino acids. Germline lookup yields CDR1 SGHVS and CDR2 FQNEAQ. V shed 6 bases and J 5 bases; nucleotides not matched to a gene: 3. CDR3 DNA sequence: TGTGCCAGCAGAAAGGGGGCGGAGACCCAGTACTTC. Protein sequence: CASRKGAETQYF.

The chain is built from TRBV28 and TRBJ2-3, with D perhaps assigned TRBD1 or TRBD2 (6 bases each). This CDR3 spans 14 amino acids. V lost 5 bases to trimming and J lost 4 bases, with 13 bases between them. Per the germline V gene, CDR1 is MDHEN and CDR2 is SYDVKM. The CDR3 sequence is CASSRGPSADTQYF. CDR3 sequence (DNA): TGTGCCAGCAGTCGGGGGCCTTCGGCAGATACGCAGTATTTT.

The chain has TRBV11-1 and TRBJ1-1; 7 positions match TRBD1. Trimming at V came to 5 bases and at J to 6 bases, leaving 9 bases not matched to a gene. The CDR3 totals 14 residues. CDR1 and CDR2 from the germline V gene are SGHAT and FQDESV (reference sequence). CDR3 DNA sequence: TGTGCCAGCAGCATGATTCAGGGGACAGCTGAAGCTTTCTTT. Protein: CASSMIQGTAEAFF.

The chain couples TRBV5-4 to TRBJ1-2; no reliable D call. Looked up from germline, CDR1 is SGHNT and CDR2 is YYREEE (reference sequence). This CDR3 is 14 amino acids long. V was pared by 4 bases and J by 1 base, with 11 bases between. CDR3 in DNA: TGTGCCAGCAGCAAAGGGTCCGTTAACTATGGCTACACCTTC. Amino acid sequence: CASSKGSVNYGYTF. The variable domain in full, completed from reference TRBV5-4 and TRBJ1-2, reads ETGVTQSPTHLIKTRGQQVTLRCSSQSGHNTVSWYQQALGQGPQFIFQYYREEENGRGNFPPRFSGLQFPNYSSELNVNALELDDSALYLCASSKGSVNYGYTFGSGTRLTVV.

The chain carries TRBV5-1 and TRBJ2-7, with a possible D match to TRBD2 (6 bases). The CDR3 is 14 amino acids. CDR1 is SGHRS, CDR2 YFSETQ, per germline. Trimming removed 6 bases from V and 6 bases from J, with 19 bases in between. The CDR3 is CASTLEGGPGEQYF. The CDR3 DNA sequence: TGCGCCAGCACCCTGGAGGGCGGACCCGGCGAGCAGTACTTC.

This chain uses TRBV11-3 with TRBJ2-1; no definite D call. This CDR3 contains 13 residues. Trimming pared 5 bases from V and 6 bases from J, leaving 11 bases between. Germline CDR1 SGHNT, CDR2 YENEEA. CDR3 region: CASSKGPGNEQFF. CDR3 in DNA: TGTGCCAGCAGCAAAGGACCGGGCAATGAGCAGTTCTTC.

Here the CDR3 reads CASSIGRDSGGETQYF. The CDR3 DNA sequence: TGTGCCAGCAGCATTGGTCGGGACTCCGGGGGAGAGACCCAGTACTTC. The chain combines TRBV11-3 with TRBJ2-5, with D possibly matching TRBD2 (6 bases). CDR1 is SGHNT and CDR2 is YENEEA in the germline V gene. The length of the CDR3 is 16 residues. Trimming cost V 5 bases and J 4 bases, with 20 bases left between them.

The CDR3: CAWGARDNEQFF. The CDR3 DNA follows: TGTGCCTGGGGTGCCCGGGACAATGAGCAGTTCTTC. The V call is TRBV30, the J call TRBJ2-1; D uncertain. Trimming took off 5 bases at V and 5 bases at J, with 10 bases between the two ends. This CDR3 spans 12 amino acids. Germline loops: CDR1 GTSNPN, CDR2 SVGIG (reference sequence).

The chain links TRBV5-5 to TRBJ1-1; 7 bases are shared with TRBD1. Germline V gene lookup returns CDR1 SGHKS and CDR2 YYEKEE (reference sequence). The CDR3 is 16 amino acids. The V segment lost 4 bases and the J segment 2 bases; nucleotides outside the gene matches: 11. The CDR3 loop is CASSPRPGTANTEAFF. CDR3 DNA sequence: TGTGCCAGCAGCCCGAGGCCCGGGACAGCCAACACTGAAGCTTTCTTT.

The chain uses TRBV2 and TRBJ2-7, with D maybe TRBD2 (6 bases). The germline V gene encodes CDR1 SNHLY and CDR2 FYNNEI. Trimming took 4 bases from V and 4 from J, leaving 14 bases between them. This CDR3 spans 14 amino acids. CDR3 in amino acids: CASSAGSGAYEQYF. The DNA of the CDR3 is TGTGCCAGCAGTGCAGGGTCGGGAGCGTACGAGCAGTACTTC. Drawing the rest from reference TRBV2 and TRBJ2-7, the complete variable domain is EPEVTQTPSHQVTQMGQEVILRCVPISNHLYFYWYRQILGQKVEFLVSFYNNEISEKSEIFDDQFSVERPDGSNFTLKIRSTKLEDSAMYFCASSAGSGAYEQYFGPGTRLTVT.

The chain links TRBV5-6 to TRBJ2-7; D is possibly TRBD1 (5 bases). The CDR3 runs to 18 residues. CDR1 is SGHDT, CDR2 YYEEEE, per germline. The V end lost 2 bases, the J end lost 0 bases, and 21 bases lay between the germline ends. CDR3 in DNA: TGTGCCAGCAGCTTCCTAATAGACAGTTTCGTTAGCTCCTACGAGCAGTACTTC. Its translation: CASSFLIDSFVSSYEQYF.

The rearrangement joins TRBV27 to TRBJ2-5, with D maybe TRBD2 (5 bases). The V and J ends lost 6 bases and 0 bases respectively, with 14 bases between them. CDR1 MNHEY and CDR2 SMNVEV come from the germline V gene (reference sequence). The CDR3 runs to 15 residues. This chain's CDR3 is CASSKLLAHQETQYF. The CDR3 DNA is TGTGCCAGCAGCAAGCTATTAGCGCACCAAGAGACCCAGTACTTC.

J is TRBJ2-3 and V is TRBV4-3, with TRBD2 identical over 12 bases. Per the germline V gene, CDR1 is LGHNA and CDR2 is YSLEER. The V and J ends lost 3 bases and 7 bases, in that order; junction bases with no gene match: 2. The CDR3 runs to 14 residues. The CDR3 spells CASSQTSGSNTQYF. DNA of the CDR3: TGCGCCAGCAGCCAGACTAGCGGGAGTAATACGCAGTATTTT.

The chain recombines TRBV6-5 with TRBJ1-5; D perhaps matches TRBD1 (5 bases). Germline V lookup: CDR1 MNHEY, CDR2 SVGAGI. CDR3 length: 14 residues. V lost 8 bases and J lost 7, with 18 bases in between. CDR3 nucleotide sequence: TGTGCCAGCGGGTTGCGTCAGGGCGGCCAGCCCCAGCATTTT. The encoded protein is CASGLRQGGQPQHF.

This chain links TRBV6-6 with TRBJ1-5; no clear D gene. Germline V gene lookup returns CDR1 MNHNY and CDR2 SVGAGI (reference sequence). Deletions cut 5 bases from V and 2 bases from J, with 13 bases between. The length of the CDR3 is 15 residues. CDR3 residues: CASSPSGWGNQPQHF. DNA of the CDR3: TGTGCCAGCAGTCCGTCGGGGTGGGGCAATCAGCCCCAGCATTTT.

The rearrangement links TRBV6-5 to TRBJ1-4; D is perhaps TRBD1 (5 bases). V lost 5 bases, J lost 7 bases, and 14 bases lay in between. The CDR3 length is 14 residues. Germline V lookup: CDR1 MNHEY, CDR2 SVGAGI. CDR3 region: CASSPSGFGEKLFF. The CDR3, as DNA: TGTGCCAGCAGTCCGTCAGGGTTCGGTGAAAAACTGTTTTTT.

The gene calls are TRBV5-1 and TRBJ2-2; D remains ambiguous. V lost 2 bases and J 0 bases, leaving 8 bases between the germline ends. Germline values: CDR1 SGHRS, CDR2 YFSETQ. The CDR3 length is 15 residues. CDR3 sequence (DNA): TGCGCCAGCAGCTTAAGTGACCCGAACACCGGGGAGCTGTTTTTT. Protein product: CASSLSDPNTGELFF.

V is TRBV19 and J is TRBJ1-4; tentative D call: TRBD1 (5 bases). Germline V gene data show CDR1 as LNHDA and CDR2 as SQIVND (reference sequence). Deletions cut 6 bases from V and 0 bases from J, with 14 bases between. The CDR3 contains 16 residues. Here the CDR3 DNA reads TGTGCCAGTAGCGTCCGGGGGGGACCAACTAATGAAAAACTGTTTTTT. Translating gives CASSVRGGPTNEKLFF. The whole variable domain, filled in from reference TRBV19 and TRBJ1-4, reads DGGITQSPKYLFRKEGQNVTLSCEQNLNHDAMYWYRQDPGQGLRLIYYSQIVNDFQKGDIAEGYSVSREKKESFPLTVTSAQKNPTAFYLCASSVRGGPTNEKLFFGSGTQLSVL.